This TCR beta chain was observed in a study of cytomegalovirus exposure and HLA in healthy donors. Whole-study results and caveats: With high specificity and sensitivity, the classifier reportedly diagnosed cytomegalovirus status. A later analysis linked 15,000 to 20,000 TCR beta sequences to HLA alleles at 0.05 false discovery rate. The records held CMV serostatus as the only immune exposure information.

Primers: 60 Vbeta forward and 13 Jbeta reverse. Method: immunoSEQ multiplex PCR; TCRdb's copy keeps in-frame clones and lacks some. The data hold about 170,000 clones, with about 80% observed a single time. Germline V CDR1 and CDR2: SGHVS, FQNEAQ. J gave up 6 bases and V 5 bases, and 6 bases lay outside the gene matches. The CDR3 totals 14 residues. This clone was picked up one time. What it binds is unknown. Sequenced material: PBMCs. This sequence joins TRBV7-8 and TRBJ2-1, with 8 bases that match TRBD1. This sequence was found in a woman aged 50 to 60 in good health and CMV-seropositive. CDR3 nucleotides: TGTGCCAGCAGCCGAGACGGGACAGGCAATGAGCAGTTCTTC. Translating gives CASSRDGTGNEQFF.